The TCR beta chain under discussion was sequenced for a study of circulating tumor DNA in untreated peripheral T-cell lymphoma (dated by TCRdb to the early 2020s). Tumor-specific TCR clonotypes were identified by sequencing baseline tumor tissue collected before treatment. To monitor patients with peripheral T-cell lymphoma who were getting frontline treatment on a trial, the study applied next-generation sequencing to T-cell receptor sequences. The CDR3 holds 12 amino acids from the cysteine to the phenylalanine. The entry retains the CDR3 DNA only, 36 bases that are in frame from base 1. A distance of 7 bases separates the germline ends of V and J, which lose 0 bases and 10 bases respectively. Based on the germline V gene, the CDR1 and CDR2 sequences are LGHNT and FRNRAP. A remark on this clone: It has no known antigen specificity. No base quality values were provided; no much bigger clone lies one nucleotide off.

Library generation was performed with the immunoSEQ multiplex PCR assay. In TCRdb, the immuneACCESS table is reduced to in-frame sequences with V and J assigned. These tables do not hold every clone; where another copy was compared, an unresolved V gene accounts for under half, and the others remain unexplained. The sample data list over 2,000 clones, and approximately 68% of these were observed just once. 15% to 20% of the sample belongs to the ten largest clones. Results and caveats for the whole study, not just this receptor: Tumor-specific clonotypes were identified in approximately 73% of patients, from around 83% of baseline tissues and about 67% of baseline serum samples.

Here the chain combines TRBV12-5 and TRBJ2-1; the D gene could be TRBD1 or TRBD2, each one agreeing over 5 bases. The sample comprised tumor tissue. The sequence was obtained from a human donor with peripheral T-cell lymphoma. This receptor carries the CDR3 CASGLVRDEQFF. The nucleotide sequence is TGTGCTAGTGGTTTGGTACGGGACGAGCAGTTCTTC.